This entry describes one T cell receptor beta chain. Its antigen is unknown. It was cDNA, reverse transcribed from extracted RNA, that served as the sequencing template. Clones were sequenced by immunoSEQ multiplex PCR, and TCRdb holds only the in-frame ones, with some missing. In the table there are more than 150,000 clones, around three fifths of which are singletons. The data were taken from a study of CD8+ T cells in alopecia areata. Study as a whole: Oral tofacitinib (5 to 10 mg twice daily) was administered to treated patients. Tofacitinib administration persisted for 6 to 18 months, succeeded by 6 months off drug.

Regarding the study as a whole: Patients shared TCRs less clearly than mice did, possibly for HLA-related reasons.

PBMC-derived CD4+ and CD8+ T cells were sorted. The length of the CDR3 is 13 residues. Between the trimmed V and J ends, which lost 6 bases and 7 bases, there was a span of 15 bases. Germline V gene data show CDR1 as MNHEY and CDR2 as SVGAGI. The TCR was taken from a human donor with alopecia areata. The sample was CD4+ T cells sorted from blood, taken at week 0. This chain links TRBV6-5 with TRBJ1-2; maybe TRBD1 (6 bases). CDR3 in DNA: TGTGCCAGCAGCTACCGGGACACACCTGGCTACACCTTC. It specifies CASSYRDTPGYTF.